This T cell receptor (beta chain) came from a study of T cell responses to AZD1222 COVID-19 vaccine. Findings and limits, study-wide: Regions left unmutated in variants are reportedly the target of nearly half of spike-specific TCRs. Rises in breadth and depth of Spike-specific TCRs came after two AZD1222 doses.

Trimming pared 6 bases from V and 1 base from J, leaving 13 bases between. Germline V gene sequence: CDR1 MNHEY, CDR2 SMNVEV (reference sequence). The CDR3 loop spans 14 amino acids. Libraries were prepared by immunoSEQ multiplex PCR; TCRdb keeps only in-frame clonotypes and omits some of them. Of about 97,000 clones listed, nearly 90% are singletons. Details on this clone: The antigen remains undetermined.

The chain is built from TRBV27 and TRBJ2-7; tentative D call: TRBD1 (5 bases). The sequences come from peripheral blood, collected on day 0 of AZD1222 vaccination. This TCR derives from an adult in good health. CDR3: CASRPQGRSYEQYF. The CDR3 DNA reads TGTGCCAGCAGGCCCCAGGGCAGATCCTACGAGCAGTACTTC.